The 32 T cell receptor beta chains below all came from one sample that was sequenced in a study of cytomegalovirus exposure and HLA in healthy donors. Sequencing used immunoSEQ multiplex PCR; TCRdb keeps in-frame clones, though not all of them. The table records roughly 90,000 clones, less than 85% of them present only once. The specimen was PBMCs. These TCRs come from a man younger than 30 in good health and CMV-seropositive.

The chain is built from TRBV7-9 and TRBJ2-3; TRBD2 agrees at 8 bases. J was trimmed by 2 bases and V by 2 bases; bases with no gene match: 15. CDR1 is SEHNR, CDR2 FQNEAQ, per germline (reference sequence). CDR3 length: 19 residues. In nucleotides, the CDR3 is TGTGCCAGCAGCTTACCCCTCCGACAGTTAGCGGGATACACAGATACGCAGTATTTT. Protein product: CASSLPLRQLAGYTDTQYF.

This clone was found a few times. This chain links TRBV19 with TRBJ1-5; a possible D gene is TRBD1 (5 bases). Germline V CDR1 and CDR2: LNHDA, SQIVND (reference sequence). V lost 7 bases, J lost 4 bases, and 20 bases lay in between. CDR3 length: 16 amino acids. The CDR3 region has the DNA TGTGCCAGTACCAAAAACCTCGGGGGGGGGAATCAGCCCCAGCATTTT. This gives the protein CASTKNLGGGNQPQHF. Full variable domain (rest looked up from reference TRBV19 and TRBJ1-5): DGGITQSPKYLFRKEGQNVTLSCEQNLNHDAMYWYRQDPGQGLRLIYYSQIVNDFQKGDIAEGYSVSREKKESFPLTVTSAQKNPTAFYLCASTKNLGGGNQPQHFGDGTRLSIL.

Only one count was recorded for this clone. The CDR3 is CASSHWTGKETQYF. In DNA, the CDR3 is TGTGCCAGCAGCCACTGGACAGGCAAAGAGACCCAGTACTTC. The chain couples TRBV11-2 to TRBJ2-5, with 7 bases that match TRBD1. The CDR3 consists of 14 residues. Germline assignment: CDR1 SGHAT and CDR2 FQNNGV. With 5 bases clipped from V and 3 bases from J, the junction kept 6 bases outside the gene matches.

The chain employs TRBV30 and TRBJ2-1, with D possibly matching TRBD2 (6 bases). This CDR3 is 14 amino acids long. Trimming shortened V by 3 bases and J by 6 bases, and 15 bases separated the two germline ends. Per germline, CDR1 GTSNPN and CDR2 SVGIG (reference sequence). In DNA, the CDR3 is TGTGCCTGGAGCTCACACGGGGACTTCAATGAGCAGTTCTTC. It codes for CAWSSHGDFNEQFF. Full variable domain (outside the CDR3, taken from reference TRBV30 and TRBJ2-1): SQTIHQWPATLVQPVGSPLSLECTVEGTSNPNLYWYRQAAGRGLQLLFYSVGIGQISSEVPQNLSASRPQDRQFILSSKKLLLSDSGFYLCAWSSHGDFNEQFFGPGTRLTVL.

V is TRBV5-4 and J is TRBJ2-5; 10 nucleotides agree with TRBD2. After removal of 3 bases from V and 5 bases from J, the junction contained 7 bases not matched to a gene. CDR1 and CDR2 (germline): SGHNT, YYREEE (reference sequence). The CDR3 is made up of 15 amino acids. The DNA of the CDR3 is TGTGCCAGCAGCTCTATAGCGGGAGGCTCGGAGACCCAGTACTTC. It codes for CASSSIAGGSETQYF.

The chain carries TRBV6-5 and TRBJ2-1; 7 positions agree with TRBD1. J gave up 5 bases and V 5 bases, and 3 bases lay outside the gene matches. CDR3 size: 13 residues. Looked up from germline, CDR1 is MNHEY and CDR2 is SVGAGI. The CDR3 loop is CASSMTGNNEQFF. DNA for the CDR3: TGTGCCAGCAGTATGACAGGGAACAATGAGCAGTTCTTC.

V and J are TRBV5-1 and TRBJ1-2; 9 bases are a match to TRBD1. With 5 bases clipped from V and 4 bases from J, the junction kept 9 bases outside the gene matches. The length of the CDR3 is 15 residues. From germline, CDR1 is SGHRS and CDR2 YFSETQ. The chain's CDR3 is CASRTGQGSIYGYTF. The CDR3, as DNA: TGCGCCAGCAGAACGGGACAGGGCTCGATCTATGGCTACACCTTC.

The chain has TRBV19 and TRBJ1-2, with D maybe TRBD1 (5 bases). Germline V gives CDR1 LNHDA, CDR2 SQIVND (reference sequence). The CDR3 contains 15 residues. V lost 5 bases, J lost 2 bases, and 15 bases lay in between. CDR3 loop: CASSARWGDNYGYTF. The DNA of the CDR3 is TGTGCCAGTAGTGCCCGATGGGGGGACAACTATGGCTACACCTTC.

The chain uses TRBV5-1 and TRBJ1-1; D unresolved. V was pared by 1 base and J by 4 bases, with 11 bases between. The CDR3 spans 14 residues. Germline V lookup: CDR1 SGHRS, CDR2 YFSETQ. CDR3 in amino acids: CASSLSGPPTEAFF. The CDR3, as DNA: TGCGCCAGCAGCTTGTCAGGCCCCCCCACTGAAGCTTTCTTT.

The V call is TRBV28, the J call TRBJ2-7; 7 bases map to TRBD2. Trimming removed 5 bases from V and 3 bases from J; junction bases left unmatched: 7. The CDR3 spans 14 residues. Germline V lookup: CDR1 MDHEN, CDR2 SYDVKM. The CDR3 loop reads CASSPPSGHYEQYF. The CDR3, as DNA: TGTGCCAGCAGTCCGCCTAGCGGCCACTACGAGCAGTACTTC.

The chain has TRBV29-1 and TRBJ2-7, with TRBD2 matching over 16 bases. The CDR3 loop spans 15 amino acids. The junction had 9 bases not matched to a gene; V was cut back by 1 base and J by 12 bases. CDR1 is SQVTM, CDR2 ANQGSEA, per germline. CDR3 sequence (DNA): TGCAGCGTTGAAGGGGGACTAGCGGGAGGGAAGTCCCGGTACTTC. Its protein product is CSVEGGLAGGKSRYF.

In its sample, this clone was seen a few times. The J gene is TRBJ2-7, the V gene TRBV19; possibly TRBD2 for D (6 bases). The CDR3 runs to 14 residues. The V gene lost 6 bases and the J gene lost 2 bases, with 14 bases spanning the gap. The germline gives CDR1 LNHDA, CDR2 SQIVND (reference sequence). CDR3 DNA: TGTGCCAGTAGCCGGGACTCCCGAGCCTACGAGCAGTACTTC. It yields the protein CASSRDSRAYEQYF. Drawing the rest from reference TRBV19 and TRBJ2-7, the complete variable domain is DGGITQSPKYLFRKEGQNVTLSCEQNLNHDAMYWYRQDPGQGLRLIYYSQIVNDFQKGDIAEGYSVSREKKESFPLTVTSAQKNPTAFYLCASSRDSRAYEQYFGPGTRLTVT.

V gene TRBV30 combines with J gene TRBJ1-2; weak D call: TRBD1 (6 bases). The CDR3 consists of 14 residues. From germline, CDR1 is GTSNPN and CDR2 SVGIG (reference sequence). V shed 4 bases and J shed 4 bases, with 16 bases lying between them. The CDR3 reads CAWTLPQGRYGYTF. CDR3 in DNA: TGTGCCTGGACTCTGCCTCAGGGGCGCTATGGCTACACCTTC.

V is TRBV7-9 and J is TRBJ2-2; TRBD1 matches at 8 bases. Germline lookup yields CDR1 SEHNR and CDR2 FQNEAQ (reference sequence). J gave up 0 bases and V 4 bases, and 4 bases lay outside the gene matches. The CDR3 loop spans 16 amino acids. In nucleotides, the CDR3 is TGTGCCAGCAGCTGGACAGGGACTTCGAACACCGGGGAGCTGTTTTTT. Translating it yields CASSWTGTSNTGELFF.

The rearrangement links TRBV11-2 to TRBJ2-7, with a weak D call TRBD2 (7 bases). CDR3 length: 13 residues. Germline lookup yields CDR1 SGHAT and CDR2 FQNNGV. CDR3 sequence reads: CASSHGGGQPTDV. The CDR3 bases are TGTGCCAGCAGCCATGGGGGGGGGCAACCTACTGACGTC.

A single count supports this clone. The V call is TRBV7-9, the J call TRBJ1-2; D is perhaps TRBD1 (5 bases). The CDR3 has 16 amino acids. The germline V gene encodes CDR1 SEHNR and CDR2 FQNEAQ (reference sequence). V dropped 5 bases and J dropped 6 bases, with 22 bases sitting between them. The CDR3 bases are TGTGCCAGCAGCCCAACAACCCAGGGTTCTAAGGATGGCTACACCTTC. It yields the protein CASSPTTQGSKDGYTF. The whole variable domain, filled in from reference TRBV7-9 and TRBJ1-2, reads DTGVSQNPRHKITKRGQNVTFRCDPISEHNRLYWYRQTLGQGPEFLTYFQNEAQLEKSRLLSDRFSAERPKGSFSTLEIQRTEQGDSAMYLCASSPTTQGSKDGYTFGSGTRLTVV.

This clone has just a few counts. This CDR3 is CASSEGEVETQYF. CDR3 in DNA: TGTGCCAGCAGTGAAGGCGAGGTTGAGACCCAGTACTTC. The rearrangement joins TRBV6-1 to TRBJ2-5; D is unresolved. The V and J ends lost 1 base and 5 bases respectively, with 8 bases between them. Germline assignment: CDR1 MNHNS and CDR2 SASEGT. CDR3 size: 13 residues.

The V call is TRBV19, the J call TRBJ2-3, with 8 nucleotides matching TRBD2. J was trimmed by 2 bases and V by 3 bases; bases with no gene match: 13. This CDR3 has 18 amino acids. Germline assignment: CDR1 LNHDA and CDR2 SQIVND (reference sequence). CDR3 nucleotide sequence: TGTGCCAGTAGTATCCTCCTCCGCGGCGGGGGGATCACAGATACGCAGTATTTT. It codes for CASSILLRGGGITDTQYF. The variable domain in full, completed from reference TRBV19 and TRBJ2-3, reads DGGITQSPKYLFRKEGQNVTLSCEQNLNHDAMYWYRQDPGQGLRLIYYSQIVNDFQKGDIAEGYSVSREKKESFPLTVTSAQKNPTAFYLCASSILLRGGGITDTQYFGPGTRLTVL.

Concerning this clone itself: This sample includes further DNA sequences coding for the same CDR3. The chain has TRBV5-1 and TRBJ2-7, with 7 bases identical to TRBD1. The V and J ends lost 0 bases and 3 bases, in that order; junction bases with no gene match: 3. CDR3 size: 14 residues. Looked up from germline, CDR1 is SGHRS and CDR2 is YFSETQ. The CDR3 bases are TGCGCCAGCAGCTTGGGGGGACAGAGCTACGAGCAGTACTTC. Amino acid sequence: CASSLGGQSYEQYF.

The chain uses TRBV28 and TRBJ2-2, with a tentative D call TRBD2 (5 bases). The CDR3 totals 14 residues. Deletions cut 6 bases from V and 4 bases from J, with 12 bases between. Germline V gives CDR1 MDHEN, CDR2 SYDVKM. The CDR3 DNA reads TGTGCCAGCAGGGCGGGCGTAAGCACCGGGGAGCTGTTTTTT. Protein product: CASRAGVSTGELFF.

This clone turned up a few times. The rearrangement links TRBV4-2 to TRBJ2-2; possibly TRBD1 for D (5 bases). Germline V lookup: CDR1 LGHNA, CDR2 YNFKEQ. This CDR3 comprises 16 residues. Trimming stripped 0 bases from V and 2 bases from J, with 10 bases between. The chain's CDR3 is CASSQDPGINTGELFF. The CDR3 DNA is TGTGCCAGCAGCCAAGATCCAGGGATCAACACCGGGGAGCTGTTTTTT.

V usage is TRBV6-1 and J usage is TRBJ1-5, with D possibly being TRBD1 (6 bases). V lost 4 bases to trimming and J lost 1 base, with 14 bases between them. CDR3 size: 16 residues. Germline CDR1 and CDR2: MNHNS and SASEGT. The CDR3 region is CASSVTGLNSNQPQHF. DNA for the CDR3: TGTGCCAGCAGTGTTACAGGGTTAAACAGCAATCAGCCCCAGCATTTT.

The V gene is TRBV19, the J gene TRBJ2-1; 10 bases map to TRBD2. The CDR3 has 15 amino acids. CDR1 is LNHDA and CDR2 is SQIVND in the germline V gene (reference sequence). After removal of 1 base from V and 4 bases from J, the junction contained 1 base not matched to a gene. This CDR3 is CASSIGTSGYNEQFF. In DNA, the CDR3 is TGTGCCAGTAGTATAGGGACTAGCGGATACAATGAGCAGTTCTTC.

V usage is TRBV30 and J usage is TRBJ2-5, with D tentatively TRBD1 (8 bases). CDR3 length equals 15 residues. V lost 0 bases to trimming and J lost 7 bases, with 18 bases between them. CDR1 is GTSNPN, CDR2 SVGIG, per germline (reference sequence). CDR3 residues: CAWSVFTGGVGTQYF. CDR3 nucleotide sequence: TGTGCCTGGAGTGTATTTACAGGGGGGGTGGGGACCCAGTACTTC.

This rearrangement joins TRBV19 to TRBJ2-7, with 8 bases that match TRBD1. CDR3 length: 16 amino acids. V shed 5 bases and J 0 bases; nucleotides not matched to a gene: 9. Germline-derived CDR1 and CDR2 are LNHDA and SQIVND (reference sequence). The CDR3 sequence is CASSLAGTGVSYEQYF. The CDR3 DNA reads as TGTGCCAGTAGTCTGGCCGGGACAGGAGTCTCCTACGAGCAGTACTTC.

This sequence joins TRBV5-1 and TRBJ2-5; a possible D gene is TRBD1 (6 bases). CDR3 size: 13 residues. Germline lookup yields CDR1 SGHRS and CDR2 YFSETQ. Trimming stripped 3 bases from V and 2 bases from J, with 8 bases between. The CDR3 sequence is CASSSTGQETQYF. The CDR3 DNA sequence: TGCGCCAGCAGCTCGACAGGACAAGAGACCCAGTACTTC.

This sequence joins TRBV27 and TRBJ2-1, with 8 bases fitting TRBD2. Germline-derived CDR1 and CDR2 are MNHEY and SMNVEV (reference sequence). Losses at the gene ends were 7 bases for V and 14 bases for J; bases not matched to a gene: 7. This CDR3 has 11 amino acids. The CDR3 loop is CASTLAGTEFF. DNA for the CDR3: TGTGCCAGCACCTTAGCGGGAACCGAGTTCTTC.

The rearrangement joins TRBV2 to TRBJ1-5; TRBD1 agrees at 8 bases. Germline assignment: CDR1 SNHLY and CDR2 FYNNEI. This CDR3 comprises 15 residues. V lost 4 bases and J lost 4; bases outside the gene matches: 6. The CDR3 DNA reads as TGTGCCAGCAGTGGGGGACAGGCGCCAAATCAGCCCCAGCATTTT. This encodes CASSGGQAPNQPQHF.

The chain is built from TRBV27 and TRBJ2-1, with D tentatively TRBD2 (7 bases). The V end lost 2 bases, the J end lost 9 bases, and 20 bases lay between the germline ends. Per germline, CDR1 MNHEY and CDR2 SMNVEV (reference sequence). This CDR3 region has 16 residues. CDR3 sequence: CASSLLGGGVVGEQFF. DNA for the CDR3: TGTGCCAGCAGTTTACTCGGAGGGGGGGTAGTCGGTGAGCAGTTCTTC.

V is TRBV7-9 and J is TRBJ2-1; D possibly corresponds to TRBD2 (5 bases). V lost 3 bases and J lost 0, with 15 bases in between. CDR3 length: 17 amino acids. The germline CDR1 and CDR2 sequences are SEHNR and FQNEAQ (reference sequence). As DNA, the CDR3 is TGTGCCAGCAGCTTCGGGAACGTCCTGGGCTCCTACAATGAGCAGTTCTTC. It specifies CASSFGNVLGSYNEQFF.

This clone was observed once. This sequence joins TRBV5-1 and TRBJ2-2; tentatively, D is TRBD1 (5 bases). Germline V gene sequence: CDR1 SGHRS, CDR2 YFSETQ. This CDR3 contains 16 residues. Trimming stripped 1 base from V and 1 base from J, with 11 bases between. The CDR3 region has the DNA TGCGCCAGCAGCTTGACGTATCAGGGGAACACCGGGGAGCTGTTTTTT. This translates into CASSLTYQGNTGELFF.

The rearrangement uses TRBV19 and TRBJ2-7; TRBD1 matches 9 bases. This CDR3 comprises 16 residues. J lost 7 bases, V lost 1 base, and 11 bases had no gene match. Germline V lookup: CDR1 LNHDA, CDR2 SQIVND (reference sequence). The CDR3 loop reads CASSIVTGTGSREQYF. The CDR3 nucleotides are TGTGCCAGTAGTATAGTAACCGGGACAGGGTCTCGGGAGCAGTACTTC. Filled out from reference TRBV19 and TRBJ2-7, the complete variable domain reads DGGITQSPKYLFRKEGQNVTLSCEQNLNHDAMYWYRQDPGQGLRLIYYSQIVNDFQKGDIAEGYSVSREKKESFPLTVTSAQKNPTAFYLCASSIVTGTGSREQYFGPGTRLTVT.